The clone carrying this T cell receptor (beta chain) was counted between two and nine times. Its antigen is still unknown. The protocol attached unique molecular identifiers to individual cDNA molecules. A single record per CDR3 protein comes from TCRdb applying MiXCR to the 5' RACE reads. Altogether roughly 40,000 distinct CDR3 sequences are present, roughly 5% being singletons, with the ten largest covering about 5%. CDR3 length: 15 amino acids. Germline CDR1 is WSHSY and CDR2 is SAAADI. Trimming cost V 2 bases and J 5 bases; bases outside gene matches: 6. This sample was included in a study of early T cells in non-severe SARS-CoV-2 infection. Study-level background: Whole-blood bulk RNA, unsorted, was sequenced, and chains were unpaired. Study-level points and caveats: Matching against VDJdb likely underestimated virus-specific expansions, favoring anti-spike CD8.

This sequence originates from an adult who was a healthcare worker with PCR-confirmed SARS-CoV-2 infection or an uninfected control (not recorded which). The genes are TRBV10-2 and TRBJ1-2; 9 bases match TRBD1. Sequencing was carried out using whole blood. The CDR3 DNA is TGCGCCAGCAGTGAGCTGGGACAGGGAGAGTATGGCTACACCTTC. Amino acids: CASSELGQGEYGYTF.